The T cell receptor (beta chain) described here comes from a study of T-cell reconstitution after alpha-beta-depleted transplantation in children. Unique molecular identifiers were incorporated during preparation of the TCRbeta library. One entry per CDR3 protein results from TCRdb running MiXCR on the PCR reads. This sample has 480,000 or so distinct CDR3 sequences, with about 11% found just once. This clonotype was observed a handful of times. As yet, its antigen is unknown. A junction boundary mismatches the germline segment, possibly from a read error. Germline V gene sequence: CDR1 SGHRS, CDR2 YFSETQ. This CDR3 is built from 13 residues. Study-wide results and caveats: About two months after transplant, alpha-beta T cells reportedly came from several hundred expanded graft clones. After transplant, high TCRbeta diversity at day 60 in some patients arose from surviving recipient T cells and thymic progenitors. The main origin of T-cell counts and diversity one year after transplant was newly produced T cells.

This receptor was obtained from a child aged 2 to 15 with inherited bone marrow failure, due to receive a stem cell transplant. Material: PBMCs, obtained before TCRalphabeta/CD19-depleted stem cell transplant. The chain couples TRBV5-1 to TRBJ2-1; no clear D. CDR3 sequence (DNA): TGCGCCAGCCGCTTGGGCGTAGTGGGTGAGCAGTTCTTC. Residues: CASRLGVVGEQFF.